This record concerns one TCR beta chain sequence. This record belongs to a study of blood T cell dynamics during melanoma immunotherapy. At the level of the study: Patients with metastatic melanoma got pembrolizumab or nivolumab-ipilimumab as first-line care.

Described time point: pre-treatment baseline. Prior systemic cancer therapy, immunosuppressant use and other active malignancies excluded patients. The CDR3 extends over 16 amino acids. V shed 5 bases, J shed 3 bases, and the junction held 9 bases outside the gene matches. The germline V gene has CDR1 LNHNV and CDR2 YYDKDF (reference sequence). All DNA from each sorted CD8+ subset was loaded. Libraries were prepared by immunoSEQ multiplex PCR; TCRdb keeps only in-frame clonotypes and omits some of them. The sample records fewer than 15,000 clones, 92% being singletons. The chain employs TRBV15 and TRBJ1-4; 7 bases fit TRBD1. The origin of this receptor is a human donor with melanoma. The sequences come from effector memory CD8+ T cells from blood, collected from a patient treated with checkpoint blockade. CDR3 sequence: CATSGFYGTANEKLFF. The CDR3, as DNA: TGTGCCACCAGCGGATTCTACGGGACAGCTAATGAAAAACTGTTTTTT.